This passage covers 24 T cell receptor beta chains from one sample sequenced in a study of T cells in tumors after PD-1 blockade. The table came from immunoSEQ multiplex PCR; TCRdb's copy has only in-frame clones and leaves some out. Of roughly 12,000 clones listed, roughly three fifths are singletons. Material: tumor tissue, obtained before anti-PD-1 treatment. The receptors come from a human donor with basal cell carcinoma.

This chain uses TRBV18 with TRBJ1-4; TRBD1 aligns across 7 bases. Unmatched junction bases numbered 5, after V lost 4 bases and J lost 3 bases. The CDR3 has 15 residues. The germline gives CDR1 KGHSH, CDR2 LQKENI. CDR3 DNA sequence: TGTGCCAGCTCACTGGACAGGACCTCTAATGAAAAACTGTTTTTT. Residues: CASSLDRTSNEKLFF.

The chain uses TRBV7-2 and TRBJ1-2, with 10 bases that match TRBD1. CDR1 and CDR2 from the germline V gene are SGHTA and FQGNSA. The CDR3 is 14 residues long. V gave up 5 bases and J gave up 3 bases; unmatched junction bases: 3. The CDR3 DNA is TGTGCCAGCAGCCCCGGGACAGGGGACTATGGCTACACCTTC. It codes for CASSPGTGDYGYTF.

The genes are TRBV7-8 and TRBJ2-7, with TRBD1 matching over 12 bases. Trimming took 5 bases from V and 5 from J; bases not matched to a gene: 10. CDR3 length: 16 residues. The germline V gene encodes CDR1 SGHVS and CDR2 FQNEAQ. The chain's CDR3 is CASSIGTGGYRDEQYF. Here the CDR3 DNA reads TGTGCCAGCAGCATAGGGACAGGGGGCTATCGCGACGAGCAGTACTTC.

V usage is TRBV3-1 (or the pseudogene TRBV3-2) and J usage is TRBJ1-2, with D uncertain. The V gene's germline CDR1 is LGHDT and CDR2 YNNKEL (reference sequence). CDR3 length equals 13 residues. V gave up 7 bases and J gave up 13 bases, with 22 bases separating them. This CDR3 reads CASTRIPGFAPTF. The CDR3 DNA reads TGTGCCAGCACCCGAATACCAGGTTTCGCACCCACCTTC.

V and J are TRBV3-1 (or the pseudogene TRBV3-2) and TRBJ1-1, with a weak D call TRBD1 (5 bases). CDR1 is LGHDT and CDR2 is YNNKEL in the germline V gene (reference sequence). V gave up 4 bases and J gave up 11 bases, with 17 bases separating them. The CDR3 sequence is 13 residues long. CDR3 region: CASSLLRFRDAFF. CDR3 nucleotide sequence: TGTGCCAGCAGCCTCCTCCGGTTCAGGGATGCTTTCTTT.

The V gene is TRBV2, the J gene TRBJ2-2; TRBD1 is a possible D gene (5 bases). The V end was cut by 8 bases, the J end by 1 base, with 17 bases between. Germline loops: CDR1 SNHLY, CDR2 FYNNEI. The CDR3 extends over 16 amino acids. The CDR3 DNA is TGTGCCAGCGGGTACGATTGGCAGGGGAACACCGGGGAGCTGTTTTTT. As protein: CASGYDWQGNTGELFF.

This clone turned up a few times. V and J are TRBV7-9 and TRBJ2-1; D ambiguous. Germline-derived CDR1 and CDR2 are SEHNR and FQNEAQ (reference sequence). Trimming pared 3 bases from V and 1 base from J, leaving 13 bases between. The CDR3 extends over 16 amino acids. The CDR3 DNA reads TGTGCCAGCAGCTTGGACGGGCCCAGATCCTACAATGAGCAGTTCTTC. It encodes CASSLDGPRSYNEQFF. Full variable domain (outside the CDR3, taken from reference TRBV7-9 and TRBJ2-1): DTGVSQNPRHKITKRGQNVTFRCDPISEHNRLYWYRQTLGQGPEFLTYFQNEAQLEKSRLLSDRFSAERPKGSFSTLEIQRTEQGDSAMYLCASSLDGPRSYNEQFFGPGTRLTVL.

The chain has TRBV7-2 and TRBJ2-1; D not certain. The CDR3 spans 16 residues. The V end lost 5 bases, the J end lost 7 bases, and 21 bases lay between the germline ends. CDR1 and CDR2 from the germline V gene are SGHTA and FQGNSA. As DNA, the CDR3 is TGTGCCAGCAGCCCAATAGTCGGAGCTCATAGAAATGAGCAGTTCTTC. Translated, it gives CASSPIVGAHRNEQFF.

The count of this clone is one. The rearrangement joins TRBV28 to TRBJ1-2; the D is unclear. Germline-derived CDR1 and CDR2 are MDHEN and SYDVKM. The CDR3 covers 13 residues. Trimming took 4 bases from V and 2 from J, leaving 8 bases between them. The CDR3 sequence is CASSSPANYGYTF. The CDR3 nucleotides are TGTGCCAGCAGTTCCCCAGCGAACTATGGCTACACCTTC.

This chain joins TRBV5-5 and TRBJ1-6; 7 bases line up with TRBD1. The V gene's germline CDR1 is SGHKS and CDR2 YYEKEE (reference sequence). The CDR3 contains 15 residues. Trimming cost V 5 bases and J 10 bases; bases outside gene matches: 12. CDR3 in DNA: TGTGCCAGCAGGGGAGGGGGCGGTAGGATGTCACCCCTCCACTTT. Its translation is CASRGGGGRMSPLHF.

This clone showed up just a few times. V usage is TRBV5-1 and J usage is TRBJ2-7, with D uncertain. CDR3 length equals 14 residues. Germline CDR1 and CDR2: SGHRS and YFSETQ. Trimming left V 2 bases short and J 2 bases short, with 11 bases between. The CDR3 sequence: CASSLLGGTYEQYF. In DNA form, the CDR3 reads TGCGCCAGCAGCTTATTGGGCGGAACCTACGAGCAGTACTTC.

The J gene is TRBJ1-2, the V gene TRBV11-3; tentative D call: TRBD1 (5 bases). This CDR3 spans 14 amino acids. V gave up 7 bases and J gave up 8 bases, with 20 bases separating them. Germline V gene sequence: CDR1 SGHNT, CDR2 YENEEA. DNA of the CDR3: TGTGCCAGCAATTCCGAGCGGGACCAGCAAGGCTACACCTTC. It is translated as CASNSERDQQGYTF.

This chain connects TRBV4-3 to TRBJ1-5, with a tentative D call TRBD1 (5 bases). CDR1 LGHNA and CDR2 YSLEER come from the germline V gene. The length of the CDR3 is 15 residues. V was clipped by 0 bases and J by 5 bases, with 11 bases between them. The CDR3 bases are TGCGCCAGCAGCCAAGACCAGGGTCGGGATCAGCCCCAGCATTTT. It translates to CASSQDQGRDQPQHF.

This clone was detected only once. The CDR3 here is CASSPWGLADYNEQFF. CDR3 sequence (DNA): TGTGCCAGCAGCCCCTGGGGACTAGCGGATTACAATGAGCAGTTCTTC. The gene calls are TRBV11-3 and TRBJ2-1; 11 nucleotides align to TRBD2. Germline CDR1 and CDR2: SGHNT and YENEEA. Germline trimming cut 5 bases from V and 4 bases from J; bases unmatched to any gene: 7. The CDR3 covers 16 residues.

The chain links TRBV19 to TRBJ2-2; no clear D gene. The V gene lost 11 bases and the J gene lost 7 bases, with 11 bases spanning the gap. This CDR3 is 11 amino acids long. Germline loops: CDR1 LNHDA, CDR2 SQIVND (reference sequence). CDR3 coding DNA: TGTGCCGCAACTACGGACGGGGAGCTGTTTTTT. It codes for CAATTDGELFF. Together with reference TRBV19 and TRBJ2-2, the CDR3 gives the full variable domain: DGGITQSPKYLFRKEGQNVTLSCEQNLNHDAMYWYRQDPGQGLRLIYYSQIVNDFQKGDIAEGYSVSREKKESFPLTVTSAQKNPTAFYLCAATTDGELFFGEGSRLTVL.

The V call is TRBV28, the J call TRBJ2-3, with D hard to call. This CDR3 contains 12 residues. Trimming left V 7 bases short and J 6 bases short, with 11 bases between. The V gene's germline CDR1 is MDHEN and CDR2 SYDVKM. The CDR3: CASTHLGDTQYF. In nucleotides, the CDR3 is TGTGCCAGCACCCATCTAGGCGATACGCAGTATTTT. Drawing the rest from reference TRBV28 and TRBJ2-3, the complete variable domain is DVKVTQSSRYLVKRTGEKVFLECVQDMDHENMFWYRQDPGLGLRLIYFSYDVKMKEKGDIPEGYSVSREKKERFSLILESASTNQTSMYLCASTHLGDTQYFGPGTRLTVL.

The sample holds a few counts of this clone. This chain connects TRBV7-2 to TRBJ2-7, with D possibly being TRBD2 (7 bases). This CDR3 spans 15 amino acids. Germline assignment: CDR1 SGHTA and CDR2 FQGNSA. Trimming cost V 1 base and J 3 bases, with 13 bases left between them. The CDR3 DNA sequence: TGTGCCAGCAGCTTAGAGGGGGGGAGCCTCTACGAGCAGTACTTC. This codes for CASSLEGGSLYEQYF.

This chain joins TRBV18 and TRBJ2-7, with D perhaps TRBD2 (6 bases). The CDR3 loop spans 13 amino acids. V gave up 6 bases and J gave up 2 bases, with 11 bases separating them. Germline V gene sequence: CDR1 KGHSH, CDR2 LQKENI. The CDR3 nucleotides are TGTGCCAGCTCTCAGGGCGGGGCCTACGAGCAGTACTTC. This translates into CASSQGGAYEQYF.

The chain combines TRBV30 with TRBJ1-1, with 7 nucleotides matching TRBD1. The CDR3 is 14 residues long. Germline CDR1 and CDR2: GTSNPN and SVGIG (reference sequence). Trimming at V came to 5 bases and at J to 0 bases, leaving 6 bases not matched to a gene. CDR3 amino acids: CAWVTGAVNTEAFF. In DNA, the CDR3 is TGTGCCTGGGTTACAGGGGCAGTGAACACTGAAGCTTTCTTT.

This clone was counted between two and nine times. The chain has TRBV30 and TRBJ2-1; the match to TRBD1 covers 10 bases. Germline CDR1 reads GTSNPN; CDR2 reads SVGIG (reference sequence). The CDR3 runs 13 residues. With 3 bases clipped from V and 7 bases from J, the junction kept 3 bases outside the gene matches. The CDR3 reads CAWRDRGKNEQFF. DNA for the CDR3: TGTGCCTGGAGGGACAGGGGGAAGAATGAGCAGTTCTTC.

The chain recombines TRBV4-2 with TRBJ1-2; unclear D gene. The CDR3 consists of 14 residues. Trimming pared 1 base from V and 4 bases from J, leaving 10 bases between. Germline lookup yields CDR1 LGHNA and CDR2 YNFKEQ. CDR3 protein: CASSQAGSPYGYTF. The DNA of the CDR3 is TGTGCCAGCAGCCAAGCAGGATCTCCCTATGGCTACACCTTC.

J is TRBJ1-1 and V is TRBV6-2 or TRBV6-3, with 10 bases lining up with TRBD1. Germline-derived CDR1 and CDR2 are MNHEY and SVGEGT. CDR3 length equals 15 residues. V gave up 6 bases and J gave up 4 bases; unmatched junction bases: 8. In DNA, the CDR3 is TGTGCCAGCAGCTCCGACAGGGGGCGGGTCACTGAAGCTTTCTTT. It specifies CASSSDRGRVTEAFF.

The chain combines TRBV2 with TRBJ1-1, with a possible D match to TRBD1 (6 bases). This CDR3 has 11 residues. Germline CDR1 and CDR2: SNHLY and FYNNEI. The germline V and J ends were trimmed by 6 bases and 11 bases, with 13 bases remaining between them. DNA of the CDR3: TGTGCCAGCAGACTACAGGGTCGGGCTTTCTTT. Its translation: CASRLQGRAFF.

This clone was counted a few times. This chain connects TRBV24-1 to TRBJ2-1; unclear D gene. This CDR3 has 15 residues. Germline-derived CDR1 and CDR2 are KGHDR and SFDVKD. V was pared by 6 bases and J by 3 bases, with 14 bases between. DNA of the CDR3: TGTGCCACCAGTTCGGCCAGCCCAATCTACAATGAGCAGTTCTTC. This encodes CATSSASPIYNEQFF.